Below, one TCR beta chain is given with its context. These data originate in a study of memory CD4+ T cells and cytomegalovirus serostatus. Germline V CDR1 and CDR2: LGHNT, FRNRAP. The length of the CDR3 is 15 residues. Trimming pared 6 bases from V and 4 bases from J, leaving 18 bases between. The sort gate was single viable CD3+CD4+CD8-CD45RO+ cells for memory CD4+ T cells. The repertoire was sequenced with immunoSEQ multiplex PCR; TCRdb's copy has only in-frame clones and lacks some. Altogether more than 50,000 clones are present, about 73% being singletons, with the ten largest covering approximately 0.71%.

The chain links TRBV12-5 to TRBJ2-5; D assignment may be TRBD1 or TRBD2 (5 bases each). The source material was memory CD4+ T cells from blood. The sequence came from an adult in good health and CMV-seronegative. CDR3 DNA sequence: TGTGCTAGTGGCCGGGGTGTAGGGGCAAGAGAGACCCAGTACTTC. It specifies CASGRGVGARETQYF.